The clone carrying this TCR beta chain was observed a single time. This CDR3 comprises 19 residues. Germline V CDR1 and CDR2: SGHTA, FQGNSA. Unmatched junction bases numbered 11, after V lost 2 bases and J lost 2 bases. This specimen comes from a study of blood T cell repertoires in COVID-19. Turning to the study itself: The analysed material was cDNA or gDNA that came from T cells, B-cell-depleted T cells, or PBMCs.

Those enrolled, adults aged roughly 18 to 100 years, came from 24 US areas. Each recovered donor of Cohort 3 presented with two negative PCRs, clearance, or symptom resolution. Original processing methods: Researchers report that nucleated cell counts were estimated from reference gene primer amplification. Generated by immunoSEQ multiplex PCR, the TCRdb table keeps only in-frame clones and is missing some. V, J and clone size reflect that table, while D and trimming were determined from the DNA. The profile covers 230,000 or so clones, with about nine tenths appearing a single time and roughly 2.7% taken by the ten largest.

This receptor was taken from a woman aged 25 to 39 who had recovered from COVID-19. The chain combines TRBV7-2 with TRBJ2-3; 12 positions agree with TRBD2. Sequencing was performed on PBMCs or T cells enriched from blood (not recorded which). The CDR3 nucleotides read TGTGCCAGCAGCTTATTCTCGGCTAGCGGGGGGGCCGACACAGATACGCAGTATTTT. It yields the protein CASSLFSASGGADTDTQYF.